A single sample is the source of the 19 T cell receptor beta chains below, sequenced in a study of OX40 agonist ivuxolimab in advanced cancers. Sequenced by immunoSEQ multiplex PCR; TCRdb stores in-frame clones only, minus some. Among 29,000 or so clones listed, roughly nine tenths were seen once. Sequencing was performed on CD4+ or CD8+ T cells sorted from blood, taken in a trial of the OX40 agonist ivuxolimab. The receptors derive from an adult with an advanced solid tumor such as melanoma, head and neck, liver or kidney cancer.

J is TRBJ1-2 and V is TRBV29-1; 8 bases are a match to TRBD1. The trim removed 2 bases at V and 12 bases at J, leaving 5 bases unmatched. Germline loops: CDR1 SQVTM, CDR2 ANQGSEA. This CDR3 contains 11 residues. As DNA, the CDR3 is TGCAGCGTTGAATACAGGGGGGAGAACACCTTC. Amino acids: CSVEYRGENTF.

The chain recombines TRBV27 with TRBJ1-1; D remains ambiguous. The CDR3 is 15 residues long. The germline V gene encodes CDR1 MNHEY and CDR2 SMNVEV (reference sequence). With 3 bases removed from V and 2 bases from J, the gap between germline ends came to 13 bases. CDR3 sequence (DNA): TGTGCCAGCAGTTTTAGGAGCGTCCGCAACACTGAAGCTTTCTTT. It yields the protein CASSFRSVRNTEAFF.

The rearrangement links TRBV11-2 to TRBJ1-5; the D is unclear. The CDR3 has 13 amino acids. Germline V gives CDR1 SGHAT, CDR2 FQNNGV. Trimming left V 5 bases short and J 4 bases short, with 9 bases between. The CDR3 DNA reads as TGTGCCAGCAGCAAGACACCTAATCAGCCCCAGCATTTT. Protein sequence: CASSKTPNQPQHF.

This clone was found once. The V and J genes are TRBV30 and TRBJ2-1; D ambiguous. The CDR3 has 13 residues. V shed 0 bases and J shed 1 base, with 4 bases lying between them. The V gene's germline CDR1 is GTSNPN and CDR2 SVGIG (reference sequence). This chain's CDR3 is CAWSVQSYNEQFF. CDR3 nucleotides: TGTGCCTGGAGTGTACAATCCTACAATGAGCAGTTCTTC.

V is TRBV28 and J is TRBJ1-5, with a tentative D call TRBD1 (5 bases). The CDR3 sequence is 15 residues long. CDR1 is MDHEN and CDR2 is SYDVKM in the germline V gene. Trimming shortened V by 7 bases and J by 6 bases, and 19 bases separated the two germline ends. The CDR3 bases are TGTGCCAGCATTGGGGCCGGGGCTGCGGGTCAGCCCCAGCATTTT. Its translation: CASIGAGAAGQPQHF.

The rearrangement uses TRBV4-1 and TRBJ2-1, with 9 bases that match TRBD2. This CDR3 comprises 15 residues. The V and J ends lost 2 bases and 4 bases, in that order; junction bases with no gene match: 3. Germline V gene sequence: CDR1 MGHRA, CDR2 YSYEKL. The CDR3 here is CASSQLAGEYNEQFF. Written as DNA, the CDR3 is TGCGCCAGCAGCCAATTAGCGGGGGAGTACAATGAGCAGTTCTTC.

The chain uses TRBV29-1 and TRBJ1-3, with 11 bases identical to TRBD1. CDR1 and CDR2 from the germline V gene are SQVTM and ANQGSEA. V trimming: 7 bases; J trimming: 3 bases; junction bases outside the gene matches: 11. The length of the CDR3 is 16 residues. CDR3 in DNA: TGCAGCGCCATACCCTCGGACAGGGGGCTTGGAAACACCATATATTTT. Amino acid sequence: CSAIPSDRGLGNTIYF. Variable domain in full (rest from reference TRBV29-1 and TRBJ1-3): SAVISQKPSRDICQRGTSLTIQCQVDSQVTMMFWYRQQPGQSLTLIATANQGSEATYESGFVIDKFPISRPNLTFSTLTVSNMSPEDSSIYLCSAIPSDRGLGNTIYFGEGSWLTVV.

The sample holds one count of this clone. This sequence joins TRBV7-3 and TRBJ2-7, with D perhaps TRBD1 (7 bases). Germline V CDR1 and CDR2: SGHTA, FQGTGA. Trimming cost V 5 bases and J 9 bases, with 14 bases left between them. This CDR3 comprises 12 residues. CDR3 nucleotides: TGTGCCAGCAGCGATGACAGGGAGGTGCAGTACTTC. As protein: CASSDDREVQYF.

This rearrangement joins TRBV7-8 to TRBJ2-1; 12 bases map to TRBD1. CDR3 length equals 16 residues. V lost 5 bases and J lost 6; bases outside the gene matches: 8. Germline values: CDR1 SGHVS, CDR2 FQNEAQ. The chain's CDR3 is CASSITGTGGGNEQFF. DNA of the CDR3: TGTGCCAGCAGCATAACCGGGACAGGGGGCGGCAATGAGCAGTTCTTC.

This clone appeared a few times. The chain's CDR3 is CASSYVSPGDYGYTF. In DNA form, the CDR3 reads TGTGCCAGCAGTTACGTTTCACCGGGGGACTATGGCTACACCTTC. The genes are TRBV6-5 and TRBJ1-2, with TRBD1 as a possible D gene (5 bases). V lost 2 bases, J lost 3 bases, and 13 bases lay in between. The CDR3 is made up of 15 amino acids. Germline V gene sequence: CDR1 MNHEY, CDR2 SVGAGI.

This clone was recorded a few times. The chain has TRBV29-1 and TRBJ1-2; D gene uncertain. The CDR3 is made up of 11 amino acids. V was shortened by 7 bases and J by 0 bases, with 6 bases between the two germline ends. CDR1 and CDR2 (germline): SQVTM, ANQGSEA. The CDR3 sequence: CSGASNYGYTF. The DNA for the CDR3 is TGCAGCGGTGCCTCTAACTATGGCTACACCTTC.

The J gene is TRBJ1-2, the V gene TRBV10-2; maybe TRBD1 (5 bases). The V and J ends lost 10 bases and 4 bases respectively, with 19 bases between them. CDR1 and CDR2 (germline): WSHSY, SAAADI. This CDR3 comprises 14 residues. This CDR3 is CATGGGKSGYGYTF. CDR3 bases: TGCGCCACCGGGGGAGGGAAGTCAGGCTATGGCTACACCTTC.

The chain carries TRBV7-9 and TRBJ2-7; a weak D match, TRBD1 (5 bases). V was pared by 5 bases and J by 2 bases, with 16 bases between. CDR3 length: 15 amino acids. Germline CDR1 reads SEHNR; CDR2 reads FQNEAQ (reference sequence). CDR3 residues: CASSHNSDRTYEQYF. DNA of the CDR3: TGTGCCAGCAGCCATAATTCCGACAGAACCTACGAGCAGTACTTC.

Notes on this clone: Mismatch with germline at one junction end may stem from a read error. V usage is TRBV5-1 and J usage is TRBJ2-7; D possibly matches TRBD1 or TRBD2 (5 bases each). The CDR3 is made up of 12 amino acids. Germline assignment: CDR1 SGHRS and CDR2 YFSETQ. Here the CDR3 reads CASRLGVREQYF. The CDR3 coding sequence is TGCGCCAGCAGATTGGGGGTTCGCGAGCAGTACTTC.

The chain employs TRBV5-6 and TRBJ1-4; 7 positions agree with TRBD1. V shed 4 bases and J 3 bases; nucleotides not matched to a gene: 6. This CDR3 is 15 amino acids long. The germline gives CDR1 SGHDT, CDR2 YYEEEE. This chain's CDR3 is CASSPSDRANEKLFF. The DNA for the CDR3 is TGTGCCAGCAGCCCCTCTGACAGGGCTAATGAAAAACTGTTTTTT.

This clone was counted a single time. CDR3 in DNA: TGTGCCATCAGTGACTCCTCACAGTCAATCCCGTTGGGGGGAGATACGCAGTATTTT. Protein: CAISDSSQSIPLGGDTQYF. The gene calls are TRBV10-3 and TRBJ2-3; a possible D gene is TRBD2 (6 bases). V lost 3 bases and J 5 bases, leaving 27 bases between the germline ends. The CDR3 consists of 19 residues. CDR1 and CDR2 (germline): ENHRY, SYGVKD.

The V and J genes are TRBV7-9 and TRBJ1-3, with a weak D call TRBD1 (5 bases). The CDR3 is 15 amino acids. CDR1 SEHNR and CDR2 FQNEAQ come from the germline V gene (reference sequence). Between the trimmed V and J ends, which lost 5 bases and 5 bases, there was a span of 16 bases. The CDR3 region is CASSPGEGLRNTIYF. The DNA for the CDR3 is TGTGCCAGCAGCCCGGGGGAGGGCCTTCGAAACACCATATATTTT.

The genes are TRBV7-8 and TRBJ2-3; possibly TRBD1 for D (5 bases). This CDR3 contains 17 residues. V was pared by 2 bases and J by 1 base, with 16 bases between. The germline V gene has CDR1 SGHVS and CDR2 FQNEAQ. This CDR3 is CASSLLYWGRGTDTQYF. The CDR3 region has the DNA TGTGCCAGCAGCTTATTATATTGGGGCCGGGGCACAGATACGCAGTATTTT.

The CDR3 DNA follows: TGTGCCAGCAGCTTTTTTAGCGGGGGGGAAGACAATGAGCAGTTCTTC. This encodes CASSFFSGGEDNEQFF. V is TRBV7-9 and J is TRBJ2-1, with TRBD2 matching over 11 bases. The CDR3 extends over 16 amino acids. J was trimmed by 5 bases and V by 3 bases; bases with no gene match: 6. The germline V gene encodes CDR1 SEHNR and CDR2 FQNEAQ (reference sequence).